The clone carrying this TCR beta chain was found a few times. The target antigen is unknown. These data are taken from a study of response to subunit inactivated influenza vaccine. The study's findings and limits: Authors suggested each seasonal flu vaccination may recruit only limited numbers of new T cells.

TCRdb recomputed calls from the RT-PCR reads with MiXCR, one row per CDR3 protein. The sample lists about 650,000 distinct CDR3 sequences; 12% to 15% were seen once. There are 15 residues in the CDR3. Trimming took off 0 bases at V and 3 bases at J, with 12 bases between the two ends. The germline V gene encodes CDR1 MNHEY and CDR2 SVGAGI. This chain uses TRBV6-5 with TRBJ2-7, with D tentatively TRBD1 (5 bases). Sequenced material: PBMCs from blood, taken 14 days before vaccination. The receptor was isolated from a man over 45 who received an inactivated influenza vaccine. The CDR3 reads CASSYSAGKIYEQYF. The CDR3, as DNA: TGTGCCAGCAGTTACTCGGCAGGGAAAATCTACGAGCAGTACTTC.